Listed below are T cell receptor beta chains from one sample, sequenced in a study of control samples from healthy donors and cancer patients. Method: immunoSEQ multiplex PCR; TCRdb's copy keeps in-frame clones and lacks some. The sample comprises 150,000 to 200,000 clones, 85% to 90% of which are singletons, and 4.9% rests with the top ten. Material for sequencing was blood. Source of these receptors: a woman aged 30 to 39 in good health. Both conserved end residues are part of each CDR3. A D gene is named only where the DNA matches it firmly. Clone size appears in some rows only: once, few, many, or a class for an expanded clone.

D: NA; size: NA; V: TRBV20-1; J: TRBJ2-3; DNA: TGCAGTGCTAGTGCGGACGGCGCTTTTACGCAGTATTTT; CDR3: CSASADGAFTQYF
D: NA; size: NA; V: TRBV5-1; J: TRBJ1-2; DNA: TGCGCCAGCAGCTTGGAGCCTGACATCCACCAGGGCTACACCTTC; CDR3: CASSLEPDIHQGYTF
D: TRBD1; size: NA; V: TRBV2; J: TRBJ1-2; DNA: TGTGCCAGCAGTGAGGGGGGACAGGTAGCCTATGGCTACACCTTC; CDR3: CASSEGGQVAYGYTF
D: NA; size: once; V: TRBV9; J: TRBJ2-2; DNA: TGTGCCAGCAGCCGGACCGGGGAGCTGTTTTTT; CDR3: CASSRTGELFF
D: TRBD2; size: NA; V: TRBV29-1; J: TRBJ2-3; DNA: TGCGCGGGGGGTCTCCAAGATACGCAGTATTTT; CDR3: CAGGLQDTQYF
D: TRBD2; size: NA; V: TRBV3-1/TRBV3-2; J: TRBJ2-1; DNA: TGTGCCAGCAGCCGTAGCGGGAGTAGGAACAATGAGCAGTTCTTC; CDR3: CASSRSGSRNNEQFF
D: NA; size: NA; V: TRBV7-9; J: TRBJ1-5; DNA: TGTGCCAGCAGCCTTTCCGGGGGCACAGGGCATCAGCCCCAGCATTTT; CDR3: CASSLSGGTGHQPQHF
D: NA; size: NA; V: TRBV14; J: TRBJ2-6; DNA: TGTGCCAGCAGCCATCCACAGGGGGGGCAGGGGGCCAACGTCCTGACTTTC; CDR3: CASSHPQGGQGANVLTF
D: NA; size: NA; V: TRBV12-3/TRBV12-4; J: TRBJ1-5; DNA: TGTGCCAGCGCAGGGGCTAGCAATCAGCCCCAGCATTTT; CDR3: CASAGASNQPQHF
D: TRBD1; size: NA; V: TRBV2; J: TRBJ1-2; DNA: TGTGCCAGCAGTGACGGGGGACAGAACTATGGCTACACCTTC; CDR3: CASSDGGQNYGYTF
D: NA; size: few; V: TRBV7-8; J: TRBJ1-5; DNA: TGTGCCAGCAGCTCGTCCGTTTGGCCCCAGCATTTT; CDR3: CASSSSVWPQHF
D: NA; size: NA; V: TRBV5-1; J: TRBJ1-3; DNA: TGCGCCAGCAGCTTGGCTACAGGGCGCTCTGGAAACACCATATATTTT; CDR3: CASSLATGRSGNTIYF
D: NA; size: NA; V: TRBV6-2/TRBV6-3; J: TRBJ1-3; DNA: TGTGCCAGCAGCCCCCTCGACACCTCTGGAAACACCATATATTTT; CDR3: CASSPLDTSGNTIYF
D: TRBD2; size: NA; V: TRBV11-2; J: TRBJ2-3; DNA: TGTGCCAGCAGCGGGACTAGCGGGAGCCCTTCAGATACGCAGTATTTT; CDR3: CASSGTSGSPSDTQYF
D: NA; size: once; V: TRBV5-4; J: TRBJ1-2; DNA: TGTGCCAGCAGCTTAGGTCGGGTAGATGGCTACACCTTC; CDR3: CASSLGRVDGYTF
D: TRBD2; size: NA; V: TRBV30; J: TRBJ2-2; DNA: TGTGCCTGTAGCGGGGGGGCCCGGGACACCGGGGAGCTGTTTTTT; CDR3: CACSGGARDTGELFF
D: NA; size: NA; V: TRBV3-1/TRBV3-2; J: TRBJ2-7; DNA: TGTGCCAGCCGCCAGCTAGGATACGAGCAGTACTTC; CDR3: CASRQLGYEQYF
D: NA; size: NA; V: TRBV27; J: TRBJ1-6; DNA: TGTGCCAGCAGTTTAAGTATGACTAATTCACCCCTCCACTTT; CDR3: CASSLSMTNSPLHF
D: NA; size: NA; V: TRBV29-1; J: TRBJ2-6; DNA: TGCAGCGTTGGGGTTAACTCTGGGGCCAACGTCCTGACTTTC; CDR3: CSVGVNSGANVLTF
D: TRBD1; size: NA; V: TRBV11-2; J: TRBJ2-2; DNA: TGTGCCAGCAGCTTAGAAGGGGGCCACGGGGAGCTGTTTTTT; CDR3: CASSLEGGHGELFF
D: TRBD1; size: NA; V: TRBV6-2/TRBV6-3; J: TRBJ1-5; DNA: TGTGCCAGCAGTTCAACCTCGGGACAGGTTCGTCAGCCCCAGCATTTT; CDR3: CASSSTSGQVRQPQHF
D: TRBD1; size: NA; V: TRBV5-6; J: TRBJ2-1; DNA: TGTGCCAGCAGCAGATGGGACAGAAACTACAATGAGCAGTTCTTC; CDR3: CASSRWDRNYNEQFF